The clone carrying this T cell receptor (beta chain) is medium-sized by share. Its antigen is not identified. This specimen comes from a study of spatial heterogeneity in lung cancer. Every individual TCR cDNA molecule carried its own unique molecular identifier, which allowed correction of PCR and sequencing errors. Via MiXCR, TCRdb re-called the 5' RACE reads, giving one row per CDR3 protein. In the table there are about 52,000 distinct CDR3 sequences, roughly 6.5% of which are singletons. Notes on the study in general: Ubiquitous expanded tumor TCRs showed up in blood more at resection than follow-up.

The germline CDR1 and CDR2 sequences are SGDLS and YYNGEE. Trimming took off 0 bases at V and 2 bases at J, with 5 bases between the two ends. The CDR3 runs to 13 residues. The time point here: sample taken at primary tumor resection. Unsorted whole RNA samples from tumor, nontumor lung or frozen PBMC were sequenced. The donors were 72 patients with non-small cell lung cancer that was early-stage and untreated. The TCR comes from a female donor with early-stage non-small cell lung cancer. V gene TRBV9 combines with J gene TRBJ1-2; no definite D call. Here the sequenced sample was PBMCs, taken at surgery. The CDR3 coding sequence is TGTGCCAGCAGCGTAGTACAGAACTATGGCTACACCTTC. Protein sequence: CASSVVQNYGYTF.